The clone carrying this T cell receptor (beta chain) was seen once. The antigen is unknown. Assay used: immunoSEQ multiplex PCR; TCRdb lists only in-frame clones, some missing. The sample lists about 69,000 clones; 90% to 95% were seen once. This CDR3 comprises 15 residues. Trimming left V 0 bases short and J 2 bases short, with 12 bases between. CDR1 SGDLS and CDR2 YYNGEE come from the germline V gene. This entry is derived from a study of OX40 agonist ivuxolimab in advanced cancers. Overall study results and limits: Low clonal expansion, among the lowest seen, marked partial responders at 0.1-3.0 mg/kg. Determination of antigen specificity was not performed for the expanded peripheral T cells. With doses of 0.1 to 3.0 mg/kg, CD4+ and CD8+ blood T cells had undergone clonal expansion by week 6.

The chain uses TRBV9 and TRBJ2-7, with no clear D. This clonotype was sampled from an adult with an advanced solid tumor such as melanoma, head and neck, liver or kidney cancer. This material consisted of CD4+ or CD8+ T cells sorted from blood, taken in a trial of the OX40 agonist ivuxolimab. CDR3 sequence reads: CASSVGGGATYEQYF. The CDR3 DNA sequence: TGTGCCAGCAGCGTAGGAGGTGGAGCTACCTACGAGCAGTACTTC.